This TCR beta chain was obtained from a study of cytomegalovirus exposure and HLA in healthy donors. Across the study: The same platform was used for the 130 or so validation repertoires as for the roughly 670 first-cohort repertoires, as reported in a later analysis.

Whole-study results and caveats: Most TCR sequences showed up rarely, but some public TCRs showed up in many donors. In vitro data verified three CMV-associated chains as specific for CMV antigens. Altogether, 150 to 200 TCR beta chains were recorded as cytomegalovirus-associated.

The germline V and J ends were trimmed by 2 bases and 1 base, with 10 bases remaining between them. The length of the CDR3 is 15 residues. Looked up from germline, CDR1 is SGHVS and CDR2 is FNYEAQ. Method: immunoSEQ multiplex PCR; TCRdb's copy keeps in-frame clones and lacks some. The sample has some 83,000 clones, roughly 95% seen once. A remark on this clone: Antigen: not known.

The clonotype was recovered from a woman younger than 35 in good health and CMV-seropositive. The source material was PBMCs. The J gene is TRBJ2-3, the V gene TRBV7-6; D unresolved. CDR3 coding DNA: TGTGCCAGCAGCTTACAGAGGAGACGCACAGATACGCAGTATTTT. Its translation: CASSLQRRRTDTQYF.